Listed below are T cell receptor beta chains from one sample, sequenced in a study of T-cell reconstitution after alpha-beta-depleted transplantation in children. TCRdb analysed the PCR reads with MiXCR anew, one entry per CDR3 protein. The table has over 450,000 distinct CDR3 sequences, roughly a tenth seen once. Sequencing used PBMCs, obtained before TCRalphabeta/CD19-depleted stem cell transplant. Receptors originate from a child aged 2-15 years with inherited bone marrow failure, due to receive a stem cell transplant. The CDR3 runs from the conserved cysteine through the conserved F or W. Fields, in order: J gene, V gene, CDR3 length, clone size, D gene, CDR3 protein, CDR3 DNA. A D gene is named only where the DNA matches it firmly. Not every row has a clone size; where given, it reads once, few, many or a size class.

>TRBJ2-1|TRBV4-2|13|many|-
CASSKGLANEQFF
TGTGCCAGCAGCAAGGGACTTGCCAATGAGCAGTTCTTC
>TRBJ2-7|TRBV4-3|14|many|TRBD1
CASSQDGQGREQYF
TGCGCCAGCAGCCAGGATGGACAGGGGCGCGAGCAGTACTTC
>TRBJ2-1|TRBV5-1|16|many|-
CASSLVASLSYNEQFF
TGCGCCAGCAGCTTGGTTGCGAGTCTCTCCTACAATGAGCAGTTCTTC
>TRBJ1-5|TRBV3-1|14|many|-
CASSRLYSNQPQHF
TGTGCCAGCAGCCGTTTATATAGCAATCAGCCCCAGCATTTT
>TRBJ2-6|TRBV28|15|-|-
CASRHRGTGANVLTF
TGTGCCAGCAGACATAGGGGTACCGGGGCCAACGTCCTGACTTTC
>TRBJ2-1|TRBV11-2|13|few|TRBD1
CASSFDRGGEQFF
TGTGCCAGCAGCTTCGACAGGGGAGGTGAGCAGTTCTTC
>TRBJ2-1|TRBV5-6|15|-|TRBD1
CASSLGGQPNNDQFF
TGTGCCAGCAGCTTGGGGGGACAGCCTAACAATGACCAGTTCTTC
>TRBJ2-2|TRBV29-1|13|many|-
CSVRQLNTGELFF
TGCAGCGTTAGACAGCTGAACACCGGGGAGCTGTTTTTT
>TRBJ2-3|TRBV29-1|12|many|-
CSVERVRDTQYF
TGCAGCGTTGAAAGGGTCCGCGATACGCAGTATTTT
>TRBJ2-4|TRBV12-3/TRBV12-4|19|many|TRBD2
CASSARLAGGGLAKNIQYF
TGTGCCAGCAGTGCTAGACTAGCGGGAGGAGGTTTGGCCAAAAACATTCAGTACTTC
>TRBJ2-1|TRBV7-2|16|-|-
CASSLVAEVAYNEQFF
TGTGCCAGCAGCTTAGTTGCGGAAGTGGCCTACAATGAGCAGTTCTTC
>TRBJ2-4|TRBV27|17|many|-
CASRPGTEDLAKNIQYF
TGTGCCAGCAGACCCGGGACTGAGGATCTAGCCAAAAACATTCAGTACTTC
>TRBJ1-2|TRBV30|13|-|-
CAWSSVTGRGYTF
TGTGCCTGGAGTTCGGTGACCGGGCGGGGCTACACCTTC
>TRBJ2-3|TRBV7-2|17|many|-
CASSFFQHPRYTDTQYF
TGTGCCAGCAGCTTCTTCCAACATCCCCGGTACACAGATACGCAGTATTTT
>TRBJ1-2|TRBV7-6|14|many|-
CASSLGGPNYGYTF
TGTGCCAGCAGCCTGGGGGGGCCTAACTATGGCTACACCTTC
>TRBJ2-1|TRBV15|18|few|TRBD2
CATSRGLAGRSSYNEQFF
TGTGCCACCAGCAGAGGACTAGCGGGGAGGAGCTCCTACAATGAGCAGTTCTTC
>TRBJ2-1|TRBV6-2/TRBV6-3|14|few|TRBD1
CASSPGGDLNEQFF
TGTGCCAGCAGCCCAGGGGGAGACCTAAATGAGCAGTTCTTC
>TRBJ2-7|TRBV7-9|13|many|TRBD1
CASRPGTAYEQYF
TGTGCCAGCAGGCCGGGGACAGCCTACGAGCAGTACTTC
>TRBJ1-2|TRBV2|12|many|-
CATQQGSYGYTF
TGTGCCACGCAACAGGGCTCCTATGGCTACACCTTC
>TRBJ2-1|TRBV7-9|15|-|-
CASIHGDPSYNEQFF
TGTGCCAGCATCCACGGCGACCCCTCCTACAATGAGCAGTTCTTC
>TRBJ2-7|TRBV23-1|9|-|-
CANSYEQYF
TGCGCCAACTCGTACGAGCAGTACTTC
>TRBJ1-5|TRBV6-6|13|many|-
CASSRPRDQPQHF
TGTGCCAGCAGTAGACCTCGGGACCAGCCCCAGCATTTT
>TRBJ2-3|TRBV20-1|15|few|-
CSASGKAGSTDTQYF
TGCAGTGCTAGCGGGAAGGCAGGGAGCACAGATACGCAGTATTTT
>TRBJ2-1|TRBV5-1|13|many|-
CASSLALYNEQFF
TGCGCCAGCAGCTTGGCCCTTTACAATGAGCAGTTCTTC
>TRBJ2-5|TRBV20-1|15|many|-
CSATPLLADQETQYF
TGCAGTGCTACTCCCCTGTTAGCGGACCAAGAGACCCAGTACTTC
>TRBJ2-3|TRBV29-1|14|many|-
CSVRVGAGVDTQYF
TGCAGCGTTCGGGTAGGGGCAGGGGTCGATACGCAGTATTTT
>TRBJ2-1|TRBV28|15|many|-
CASSSEQGTYNEQFF
TGTGCCAGCAGTTCCGAGCAGGGGACCTACAATGAGCAGTTCTTC